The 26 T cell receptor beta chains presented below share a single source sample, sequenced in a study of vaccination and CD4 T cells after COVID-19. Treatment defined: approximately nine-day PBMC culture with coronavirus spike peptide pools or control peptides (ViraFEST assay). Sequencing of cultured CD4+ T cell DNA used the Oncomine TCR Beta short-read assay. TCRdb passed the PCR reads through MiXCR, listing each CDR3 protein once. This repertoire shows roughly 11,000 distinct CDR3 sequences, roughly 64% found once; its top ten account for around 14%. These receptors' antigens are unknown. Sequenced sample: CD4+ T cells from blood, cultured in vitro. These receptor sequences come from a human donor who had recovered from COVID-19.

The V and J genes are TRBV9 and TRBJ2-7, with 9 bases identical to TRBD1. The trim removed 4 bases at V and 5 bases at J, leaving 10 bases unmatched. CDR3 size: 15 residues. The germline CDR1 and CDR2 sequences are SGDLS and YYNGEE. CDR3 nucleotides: TGTGCCAGCAGCCCATTGGGGGACAGGGTCCACGAGCAGTACTTC. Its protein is CASSPLGDRVHEQYF. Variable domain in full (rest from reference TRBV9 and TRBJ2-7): DSGVTQTPKHLITATGQRVTLRCSPRSGDLSVYWYQQSLDQGLQFLIQYYNGEERAKGNILERFSAQQFPDLHSELNLSSLELGDSALYFCASSPLGDRVHEQYFGPGTRLTVT.

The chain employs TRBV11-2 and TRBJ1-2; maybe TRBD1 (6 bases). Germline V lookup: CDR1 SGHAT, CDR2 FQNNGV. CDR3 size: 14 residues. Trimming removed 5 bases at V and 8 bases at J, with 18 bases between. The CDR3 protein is CASSRGTDRGGYTF. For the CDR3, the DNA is TGTGCCAGCAGCCGGGGGACGGATAGGGGGGGCTACACCTTC.

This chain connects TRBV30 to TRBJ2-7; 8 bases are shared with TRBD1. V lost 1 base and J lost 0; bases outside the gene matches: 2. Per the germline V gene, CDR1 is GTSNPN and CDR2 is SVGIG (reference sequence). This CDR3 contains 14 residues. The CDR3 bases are TGTGCCTGGAGTGCAGGGGGCCGCTCCTACGAGCAGTACTTC. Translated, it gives CAWSAGGRSYEQYF.

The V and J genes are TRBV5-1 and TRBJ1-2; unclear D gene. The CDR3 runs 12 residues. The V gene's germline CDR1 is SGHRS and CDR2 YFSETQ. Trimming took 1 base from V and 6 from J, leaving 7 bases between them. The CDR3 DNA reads TGCGCCAGCAGCTTGATGGGAGATGGCTACACCTTC. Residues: CASSLMGDGYTF.

CDR3 DNA sequence: TGTGCCAGCAGTTCGCCCCGGACAGGAGGCAATTCACCCCTCCACTTT. This gives the protein CASSSPRTGGNSPLHF. The V call is TRBV27, the J call TRBJ1-6; 7 bases agree with TRBD1. The CDR3 contains 16 residues. With 4 bases clipped from V and 7 bases from J, the junction kept 10 bases outside the gene matches. CDR1 and CDR2 (germline): MNHEY, SMNVEV (reference sequence).

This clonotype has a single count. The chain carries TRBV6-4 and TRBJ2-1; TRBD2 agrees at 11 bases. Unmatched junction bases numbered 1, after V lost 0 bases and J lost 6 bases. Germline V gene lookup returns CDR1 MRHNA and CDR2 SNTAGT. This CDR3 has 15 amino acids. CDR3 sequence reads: CASSDSSGGANEQFF. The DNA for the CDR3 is TGTGCCAGCAGTGACTCTAGCGGGGGGGCCAATGAGCAGTTCTTC.

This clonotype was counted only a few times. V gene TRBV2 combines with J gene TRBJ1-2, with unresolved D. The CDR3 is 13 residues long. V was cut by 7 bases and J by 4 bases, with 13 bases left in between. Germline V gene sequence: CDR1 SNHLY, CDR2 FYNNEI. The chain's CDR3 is CASNDPGGYGYTF. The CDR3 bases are TGTGCCAGCAATGATCCAGGAGGCTATGGCTACACCTTC. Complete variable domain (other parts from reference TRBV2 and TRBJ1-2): EPEVTQTPSHQVTQMGQEVILRCVPISNHLYFYWYRQILGQKVEFLVSFYNNEISEKSEIFDDQFSVERPDGSNFTLKIRSTKLEDSAMYFCASNDPGGYGYTFGSGTRLTVV.

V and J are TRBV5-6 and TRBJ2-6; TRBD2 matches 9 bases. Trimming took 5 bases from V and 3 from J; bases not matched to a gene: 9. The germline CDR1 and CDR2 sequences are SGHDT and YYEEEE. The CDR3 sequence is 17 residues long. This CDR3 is CASSFELRGGGANVLTF. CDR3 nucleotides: TGTGCCAGCAGTTTCGAACTGCGGGGGGGTGGGGCCAACGTCCTGACTTTC.

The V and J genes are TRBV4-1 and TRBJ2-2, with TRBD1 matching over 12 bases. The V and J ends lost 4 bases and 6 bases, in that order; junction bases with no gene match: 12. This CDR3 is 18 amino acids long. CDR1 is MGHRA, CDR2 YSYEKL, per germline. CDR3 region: CASSPILRDRGRPGELFF. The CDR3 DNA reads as TGCGCCAGCAGCCCTATCCTCCGGGACAGGGGGCGCCCCGGGGAGCTGTTTTTT.

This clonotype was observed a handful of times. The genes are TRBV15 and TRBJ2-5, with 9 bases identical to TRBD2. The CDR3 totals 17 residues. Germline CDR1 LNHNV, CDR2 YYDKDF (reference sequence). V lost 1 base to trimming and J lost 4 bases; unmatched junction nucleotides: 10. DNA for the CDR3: TGTGCCACCAGCAGAGGGACTAGCGCACAACATATAGAGACCCAGTACTTC. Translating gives CATSRGTSAQHIETQYF.

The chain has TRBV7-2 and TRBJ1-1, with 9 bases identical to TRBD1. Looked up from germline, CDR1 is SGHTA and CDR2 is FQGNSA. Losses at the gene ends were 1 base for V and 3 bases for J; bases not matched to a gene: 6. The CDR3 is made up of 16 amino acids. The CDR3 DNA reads TGTGCCAGCAGCTTAGGGACAGGGGTTTCGCACACTGAAGCTTTCTTT. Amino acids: CASSLGTGVSHTEAFF.

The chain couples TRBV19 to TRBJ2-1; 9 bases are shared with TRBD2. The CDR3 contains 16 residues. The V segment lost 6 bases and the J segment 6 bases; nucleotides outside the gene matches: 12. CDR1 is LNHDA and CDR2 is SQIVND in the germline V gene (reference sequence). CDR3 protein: CASRPARAGGLNEQFF. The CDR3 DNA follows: TGTGCCAGTAGACCAGCTAGAGCGGGGGGCCTCAATGAGCAGTTCTTC.

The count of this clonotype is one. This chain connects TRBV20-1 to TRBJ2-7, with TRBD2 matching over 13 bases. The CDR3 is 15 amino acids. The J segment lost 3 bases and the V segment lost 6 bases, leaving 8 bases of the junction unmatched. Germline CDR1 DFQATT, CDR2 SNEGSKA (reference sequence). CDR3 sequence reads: CSATKTSGGFYEQYF. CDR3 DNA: TGCAGTGCCACGAAGACTAGCGGGGGGTTCTACGAGCAGTACTTC.

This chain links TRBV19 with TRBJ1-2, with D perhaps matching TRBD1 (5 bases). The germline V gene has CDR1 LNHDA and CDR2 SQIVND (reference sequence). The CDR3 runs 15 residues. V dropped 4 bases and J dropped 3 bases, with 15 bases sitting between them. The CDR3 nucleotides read TGTGCCAGTAGTACCCCCGGGGCAGGTGACTATGGCTACACCTTC. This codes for CASSTPGAGDYGYTF.

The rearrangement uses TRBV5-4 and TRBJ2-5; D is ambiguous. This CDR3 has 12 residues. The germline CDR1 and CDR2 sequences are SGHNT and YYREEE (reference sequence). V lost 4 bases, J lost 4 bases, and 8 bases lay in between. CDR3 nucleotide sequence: TGTGCCAGCAGCAACCCGGCAGAGACCCAGTACTTC. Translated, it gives CASSNPAETQYF.

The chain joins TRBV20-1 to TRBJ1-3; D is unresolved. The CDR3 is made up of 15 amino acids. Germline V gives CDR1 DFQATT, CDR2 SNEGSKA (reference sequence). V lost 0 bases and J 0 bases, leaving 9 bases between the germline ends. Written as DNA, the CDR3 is TGCAGTGCTAGAGATGGCGGGCACTCTGGAAACACCATATATTTT. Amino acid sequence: CSARDGGHSGNTIYF.

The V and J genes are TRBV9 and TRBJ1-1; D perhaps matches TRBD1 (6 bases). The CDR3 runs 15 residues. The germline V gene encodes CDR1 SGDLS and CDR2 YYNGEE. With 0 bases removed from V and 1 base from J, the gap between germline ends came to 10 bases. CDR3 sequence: CASSVVGGPNTEAFF. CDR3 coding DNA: TGTGCCAGCAGCGTAGTGGGGGGGCCGAACACTGAAGCTTTCTTT.

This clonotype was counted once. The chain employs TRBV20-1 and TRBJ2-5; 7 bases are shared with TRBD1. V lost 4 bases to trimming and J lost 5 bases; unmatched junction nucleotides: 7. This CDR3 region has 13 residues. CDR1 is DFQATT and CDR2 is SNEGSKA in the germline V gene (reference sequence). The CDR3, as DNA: TGCAGTGCTAAAACAGGGGCCCTGGAGACCCAGTACTTC. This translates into CSAKTGALETQYF.

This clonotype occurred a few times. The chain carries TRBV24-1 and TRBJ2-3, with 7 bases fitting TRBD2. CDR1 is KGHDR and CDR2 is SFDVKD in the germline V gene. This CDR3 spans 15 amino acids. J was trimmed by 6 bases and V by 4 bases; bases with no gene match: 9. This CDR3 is CATSDPPVSGDTQYF. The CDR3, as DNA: TGTGCCACCAGTGACCCCCCGGTTAGCGGGGATACGCAGTATTTT.

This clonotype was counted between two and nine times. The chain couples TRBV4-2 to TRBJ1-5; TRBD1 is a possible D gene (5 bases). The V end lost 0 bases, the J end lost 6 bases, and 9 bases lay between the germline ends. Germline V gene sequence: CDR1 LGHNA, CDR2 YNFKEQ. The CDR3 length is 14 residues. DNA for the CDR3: TGTGCCAGCAGCCAAGACGAAAGGGGTCAGCCCCAGCATTTT. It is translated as CASSQDERGQPQHF.

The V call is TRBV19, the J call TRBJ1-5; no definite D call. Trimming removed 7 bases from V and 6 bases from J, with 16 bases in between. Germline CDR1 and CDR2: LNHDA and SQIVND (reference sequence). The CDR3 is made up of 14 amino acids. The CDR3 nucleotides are TGTGCCAGTACCCAGTTAGACTCCAGTCAGCCCCAGCATTTT. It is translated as CASTQLDSSQPQHF.

CDR3 residues: CASSMVHASGNTIYF. DNA for the CDR3: TGTGCCAGTAGTATGGTACATGCTTCTGGAAACACCATATATTTT. The chain has TRBV19 and TRBJ1-3; no firm D call. The CDR3 covers 15 residues. Per the germline V gene, CDR1 is LNHDA and CDR2 is SQIVND (reference sequence). Trimming removed 3 bases at V and 1 base at J, with 10 bases between.

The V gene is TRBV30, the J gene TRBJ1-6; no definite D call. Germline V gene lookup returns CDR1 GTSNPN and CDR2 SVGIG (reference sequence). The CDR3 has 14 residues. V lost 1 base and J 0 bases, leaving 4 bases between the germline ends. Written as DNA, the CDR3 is TGTGCCTGGAGTGGGATCTCCTATAATTCACCCCTCCACTTT. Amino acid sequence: CAWSGISYNSPLHF.

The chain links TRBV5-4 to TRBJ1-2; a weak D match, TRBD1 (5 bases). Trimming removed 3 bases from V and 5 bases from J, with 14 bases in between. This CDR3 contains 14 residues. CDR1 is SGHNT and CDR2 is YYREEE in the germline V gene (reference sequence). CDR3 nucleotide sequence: TGTGCCAGCAGCTCGCGAGGGACTAGGTATGGCTACACCTTC. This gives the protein CASSSRGTRYGYTF.

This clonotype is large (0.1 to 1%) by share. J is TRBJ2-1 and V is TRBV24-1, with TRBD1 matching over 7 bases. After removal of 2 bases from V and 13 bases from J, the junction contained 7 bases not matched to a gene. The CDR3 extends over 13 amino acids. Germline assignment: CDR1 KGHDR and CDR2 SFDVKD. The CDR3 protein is CATSDYTGAGQFF. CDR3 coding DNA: TGTGCCACCAGTGATTACACAGGGGCTGGTCAGTTCTTC.

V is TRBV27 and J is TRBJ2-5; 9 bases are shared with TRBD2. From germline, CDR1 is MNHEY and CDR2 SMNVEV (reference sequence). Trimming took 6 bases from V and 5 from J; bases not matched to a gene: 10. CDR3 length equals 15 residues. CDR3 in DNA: TGTGCCAGCAGATGGCGGGGGGGAAGTCTTGAGACCCAGTACTTC. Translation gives CASRWRGGSLETQYF.